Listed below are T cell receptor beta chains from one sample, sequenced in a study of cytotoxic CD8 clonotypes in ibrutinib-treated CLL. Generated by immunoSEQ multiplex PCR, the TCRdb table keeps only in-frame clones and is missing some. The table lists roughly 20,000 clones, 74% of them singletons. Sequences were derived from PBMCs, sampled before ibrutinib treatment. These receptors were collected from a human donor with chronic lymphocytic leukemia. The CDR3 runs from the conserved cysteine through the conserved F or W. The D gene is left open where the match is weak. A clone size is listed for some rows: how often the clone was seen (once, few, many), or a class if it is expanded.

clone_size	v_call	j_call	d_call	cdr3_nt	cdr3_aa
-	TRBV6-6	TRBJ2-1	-	TGTGCCAGCAGTTACTCTCCAGGTTTGCAGTTCTTC	CASSYSPGLQFF
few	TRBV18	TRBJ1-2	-	TGTGCCAGCTCACCACTTCAGAGCTATGGCTACACCTTC	CASSPLQSYGYTF
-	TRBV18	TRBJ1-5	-	TGTGCCAGCTCACCCCCGCCAGGTCAGCCCCAGCATTTT	CASSPPPGQPQHF
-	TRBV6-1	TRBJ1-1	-	TGTGCCAGCAGTGACCGGGCCTGGGACACTGAAGCTTTCTTT	CASSDRAWDTEAFF
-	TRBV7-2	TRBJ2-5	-	TGTGCCAGCAGCTTACGACTACAGCAAGAGACCCAGTACTTC	CASSLRLQQETQYF
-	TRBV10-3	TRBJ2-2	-	TGTGCCATCAGAGACCCCACCGGGGAGCTGTTTTTT	CAIRDPTGELFF
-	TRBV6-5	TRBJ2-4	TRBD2	TGTGCCAGCAGTTACTGCGGGAGCCCCAAAAACATTCAGTACTTC	CASSYCGSPKNIQYF
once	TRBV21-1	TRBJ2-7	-	TGTGCCAGCAGGGCGCTACACGTGTTAGACGAGCAGTACTTC	CASRALHVLDEQYF
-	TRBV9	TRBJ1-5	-	TGTGCCAGCAGCCCCTTCCCCGATAGCAATCAGCCCCAGCATTTT	CASSPFPDSNQPQHF
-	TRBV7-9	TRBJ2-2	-	TGTGCCAGCCACCCAGAAGCGGCCGGGGAGCTGTTTTTT	CASHPEAAGELFF
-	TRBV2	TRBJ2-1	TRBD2	TGTGCCAGCAGTGAAAGGTCTAGCGGGAGAGGGTACAATGAGCAGTTCTTC	CASSERSSGRGYNEQFF
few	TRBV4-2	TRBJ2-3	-	TGTGCCAGCAGCCCGGGCCGGCTAGAGACCATGACAGATACGCAGTATTTT	CASSPGRLETMTDTQYF
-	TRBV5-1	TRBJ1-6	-	TGCGCCAGCAGCTTGGACACGACCTATAATTCACCCCTCCACTTT	CASSLDTTYNSPLHF
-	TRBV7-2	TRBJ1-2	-	TGTGCCAGCAGCCCTCGTTCTAGCGGCTACACCTTC	CASSPRSSGYTF
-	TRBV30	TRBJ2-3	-	TGTGCCTGGGGCCCGGAGGGGGGAGATACGCAGTATTTT	CAWGPEGGDTQYF
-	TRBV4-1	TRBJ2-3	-	TGCGCCAGCAAGATGGAGCGGAGAGTTTCTAGCACAGATACGCAGTATTTT	CASKMERRVSSTDTQYF
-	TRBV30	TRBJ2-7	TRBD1	TGTGCCTGGAGTGGCGACAGGGAGTCCCCCTACGAGCAGTACTTC	CAWSGDRESPYEQYF
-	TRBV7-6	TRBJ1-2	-	TGTGCCAGCAGCTTAGGGGACTCGGGAGGCTACACCTTC	CASSLGDSGGYTF
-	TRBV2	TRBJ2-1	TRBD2	TGTGCCAGCAGTGGGACTAGCCATGAGCAGTTCTTC	CASSGTSHEQFF
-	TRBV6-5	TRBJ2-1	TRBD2	TGTGCCAGCAGTACCCGACTAGCGAAGCATAATGAGCAGTTCTTC	CASSTRLAKHNEQFF
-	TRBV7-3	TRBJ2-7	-	TGTGCCAGCAGCTTAATGACCTACGAGCAGTACTTC	CASSLMTYEQYF
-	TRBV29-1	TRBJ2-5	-	TGCAGCGTTGAAGTGGGATCTCGGGAGACCCAGTACTTC	CSVEVGSRETQYF
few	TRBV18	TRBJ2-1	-	TGTGCCAGCTCACCGGGGCCAGCCTCCTACAATGAGCAGTTCTTC	CASSPGPASYNEQFF
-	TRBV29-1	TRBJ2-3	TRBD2	TGCAGCGGGAGGCGGGAGTGGGGCACAGATACGCAGTATTTT	CSGRREWGTDTQYF
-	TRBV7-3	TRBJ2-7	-	TGTGCCAGCAGCTTAAACGGGGGCGAAATAGACGAGCAGTACTTC	CASSLNGGEIDEQYF
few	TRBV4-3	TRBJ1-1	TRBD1	TGCGCCAGCAGTCACAGGGGCCACCGGCTTGTGAACACTGAAGCTTTCTTT	CASSHRGHRLVNTEAFF
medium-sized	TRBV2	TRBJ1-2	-	TGTGCCAGCAGCCTAAGACAGGCATACTATGGCTACACCTTC	CASSLRQAYYGYTF
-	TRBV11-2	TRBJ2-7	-	TGTGCCAGCAGCCGGCAGGGATCGACCGCCTACGAGCAGTACTTC	CASSRQGSTAYEQYF
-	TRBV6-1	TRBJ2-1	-	TGTGCCAGCAGTGACTCGGGGCTTAGTGAGCAGTTCTTC	CASSDSGLSEQFF
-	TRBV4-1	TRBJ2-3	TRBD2	TGCGCCAGCAGCCTTGGGACTAGCGGGAGCGGGGATACGCAGTATTTT	CASSLGTSGSGDTQYF
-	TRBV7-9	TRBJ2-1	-	TGTGCCAGCAGCCCCGGGACTGCAGGCAATGAGCAGTTCTTC	CASSPGTAGNEQFF
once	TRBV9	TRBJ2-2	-	TGTGCCAGCAGCCGGGGACCGGGCTTAGGCACCGGGGAGCTGTTTTTT	CASSRGPGLGTGELFF
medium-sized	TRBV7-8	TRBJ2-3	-	TGTGCCAGCAGCTTAAATAGTGGCACAGATACGCAGTATTTT	CASSLNSGTDTQYF
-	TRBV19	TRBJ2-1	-	TGTGCCAGTACCAGACAGCTCCGAGACAATGAGCAGTTCTTC	CASTRQLRDNEQFF
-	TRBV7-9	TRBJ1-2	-	TGTGCCAGCAGCTTAGGTCCTGTTCGCTATGGCTACACCTTC	CASSLGPVRYGYTF
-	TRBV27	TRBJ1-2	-	TGTGCCAGCAGCCGGACACCTAACTATGGCTACACCTTC	CASSRTPNYGYTF
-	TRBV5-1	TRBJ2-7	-	TGCGCCAGCAGCTTGACAGGGAGCTCCTACGAGCAGTACTTC	CASSLTGSSYEQYF
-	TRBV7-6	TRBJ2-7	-	TGTGCCAGCACCACTAGCCACTCCTACGAGCAGTACTTC	CASTTSHSYEQYF
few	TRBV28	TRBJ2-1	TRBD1	TGTGCCAGCAGTTTACCGGTCCAGGGGGCGGGGAATGAGCAGTTCTTC	CASSLPVQGAGNEQFF
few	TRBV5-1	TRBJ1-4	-	TGCGCCAGCAGCTCGGAGGTGGGGGCGTCTAATGAAAAACTGTTTTTT	CASSSEVGASNEKLFF
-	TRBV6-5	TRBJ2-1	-	TGTGCCAGCAGTTTGGGACTTTCTTTCAATGAGCAGTTCTTC	CASSLGLSFNEQFF